These 27 T cell receptor beta chains share one sample of origin, sequenced in a study of patients and donors after allogeneic stem cell transplantation. TCRdb fed the RT-PCR reads into MiXCR, producing one record per CDR3 protein. In the table there are roughly 960,000 distinct CDR3 sequences, roughly 18% of which are singletons. The sample consisted of blood, either unsorted or a sorted T cell fraction (not recorded which). The receptors here all came from a human donor who was either an allogeneic HSCT recipient or a stem cell or donor lymphocyte infusion donor (not recorded which). It is not recorded whose cells these are; they may come from a transplant donor.

This clonotype was seen a few times. The chain couples TRBV11-2 to TRBJ1-1; D possibly corresponds to TRBD1 (6 bases). The germline gives CDR1 SGHAT, CDR2 FQNNGV. This CDR3 contains 16 residues. V lost 2 bases, J lost 4 bases, and 17 bases lay in between. CDR3 loop: CASSLTGRGSGTEAFF. The CDR3 DNA reads as TGTGCCAGCAGCTTAACAGGGCGGGGGAGCGGCACTGAAGCTTTCTTT.

The CDR3 DNA sequence: TGTGCCAGCAGCCCCCACGGGGGAGTAGGCACTGAAGCTTTCTTT. Translated, it gives CASSPHGGVGTEAFF. The V gene is TRBV7-2, the J gene TRBJ1-1; a possible D gene is TRBD1 (5 bases). Trimming removed 5 bases from V and 4 bases from J, with 17 bases in between. Germline V gene sequence: CDR1 SGHTA, CDR2 FQGNSA. The CDR3 runs 15 residues.

The chain recombines TRBV6-5 with TRBJ1-2, with TRBD1 as a possible D gene (6 bases). The CDR3 runs 14 residues. Germline loops: CDR1 MNHEY, CDR2 SVGAGI. V was cut by 3 bases and J by 4 bases, with 12 bases left in between. The CDR3 DNA is TGTGCCAGCAGTTATTCGGGACACAGCTATGGCTACACCTTC. This gives the protein CASSYSGHSYGYTF.

This chain links TRBV12-3 or TRBV12-4 with TRBJ1-1; 8 nucleotides line up with TRBD1. The length of the CDR3 is 14 residues. With 2 bases clipped from V and 5 bases from J, the junction kept 4 bases outside the gene matches. In DNA, the CDR3 is TGTGCCAGCAGTTTAAGGACAGGGAGGACTGAAGCTTTCTTT. Translated: CASSLRTGRTEAFF.

This clonotype was counted only a few times. The rearrangement links TRBV12-3 or TRBV12-4 to TRBJ2-5; D unclear. CDR3 length equals 14 residues. The ends were cut back, 0 bases at V and 5 bases at J, with 10 bases in the middle. CDR3 amino acids: CASSLAGQTETQYF. In DNA, the CDR3 is TGTGCCAGCAGTTTAGCGGGCCAGACGGAGACCCAGTACTTC.

The rearrangement links TRBV5-1 to TRBJ2-7; D could derive from TRBD1 or TRBD2 (5 bases each). The germline CDR1 and CDR2 sequences are SGHRS and YFSETQ. The CDR3 spans 15 residues. The V gene lost 2 bases and the J gene lost 5 bases, with 17 bases spanning the gap. CDR3 nucleotide sequence: TGCGCCAGCAGCTTACGGGAATCTCCAGGGCACGAGCAGTACTTC. This encodes CASSLRESPGHEQYF. Supplemented by reference TRBV5-1 and TRBJ2-7, the full variable domain reads KAGVTQTPRYLIKTRGQQVTLSCSPISGHRSVSWYQQTPGQGLQFLFEYFSETQRNKGNFPGRFSGRQFSNSRSEMNVSTLELGDSALYLCASSLRESPGHEQYFGPGTRLTVT.

A few counts support this clonotype. DNA for the CDR3: TGTGCCAGCGCGTCGTCAGGGACCAACTCTGGAAACACCATATATTTT. It codes for CASASSGTNSGNTIYF. This chain links TRBV9 with TRBJ1-3; possibly TRBD1 for D (5 bases). Trimming stripped 7 bases from V and 0 bases from J, with 17 bases between. CDR1 SGDLS and CDR2 YYNGEE come from the germline V gene. The CDR3 is 16 residues long.

The sample holds a few counts of this clonotype. The chain joins TRBV12-3 or TRBV12-4 to TRBJ2-4; 9 nucleotides line up with TRBD1. The ends lost 6 bases at V and 7 bases at J; junction bases unmatched: 7. The CDR3 consists of 14 residues. The CDR3 DNA reads as TGTGCCAGCAGGGAACAGGGGGCTGGGAACATTCAGTACTTC. As protein: CASREQGAGNIQYF.

The CDR3 DNA reads as TGCAGTGCTACCATAGCACAGTTCTCCTACAATGAGCAGTTCTTC. Its protein is CSATIAQFSYNEQFF. The chain is built from TRBV20-1 and TRBJ2-1; D is ambiguous. Trimming stripped 4 bases from V and 0 bases from J, with 13 bases between. The CDR3 extends over 15 amino acids. Germline lookup yields CDR1 DFQATT and CDR2 SNEGSKA (reference sequence).

This clonotype was counted only a few times. V gene TRBV6-1 combines with J gene TRBJ1-1; 9 bases line up with TRBD1. The CDR3 contains 15 residues. CDR1 is MNHNS and CDR2 is SASEGT in the germline V gene. The ends lost 5 bases at V and 0 bases at J; junction bases unmatched: 4. This CDR3 reads CASSRTGDMNTEAFF. CDR3 bases: TGTGCCAGCAGTCGGACAGGGGATATGAACACTGAAGCTTTCTTT.

The chain recombines TRBV12-3 or TRBV12-4 with TRBJ1-5, with 9 positions matching TRBD1. This CDR3 is built from 15 residues. The ends lost 5 bases at V and 7 bases at J; junction bases unmatched: 9. CDR3 in amino acids: CASSPGQGVGQPQHF. The CDR3 DNA reads as TGTGCCAGCAGTCCGGGACAGGGAGTTGGGCAGCCCCAGCATTTT.

This clonotype was detected a few times. The rearrangement joins TRBV20-1 to TRBJ1-2, with D possibly matching TRBD1 (6 bases). CDR1 and CDR2 from the germline V gene are DFQATT and SNEGSKA (reference sequence). The CDR3 loop spans 14 amino acids. V shed 6 bases and J shed 7 bases, with 21 bases lying between them. DNA of the CDR3: TGCAGTGCACCCGCCGGGCCCAGGGGTAGTGGCTACACCTTC. This sequence encodes CSAPAGPRGSGYTF.

The chain carries TRBV21-1 and TRBJ2-3; the DNA was not compared with TRBD1, the D call given in the table. TRBV21-1 is noted as a pseudogene. This CDR3 contains 14 residues. The CDR3 region is CARGDRGGPDTQYF. The CDR3 nucleotides read TGTGCCAGAGGGGACAGGGGAGGCCCAGATACGCAGTATTTT.

This chain links TRBV24-1 with TRBJ2-7; 10 nucleotides match TRBD1. Germline V gives CDR1 KGHDR, CDR2 SFDVKD. V trimming: 2 bases; J trimming: 11 bases; junction bases outside the gene matches: 5. The CDR3 length is 13 residues. Written as DNA, the CDR3 is TGTGCCACCAGTGATTACAGGACAGGGGGAAAGTACTTC. Translation: CATSDYRTGGKYF.

There are a few counts of this clonotype. The chain uses TRBV5-1 and TRBJ2-3; 9 bases match TRBD1. The germline V gene encodes CDR1 SGHRS and CDR2 YFSETQ. The CDR3 contains 16 residues. The J segment lost 3 bases and the V segment lost 2 bases, leaving 7 bases of the junction unmatched. The CDR3 spells CASSFGQGLRTDTQYF. The CDR3, as DNA: TGCGCCAGCAGCTTTGGACAGGGGTTGAGGACAGATACGCAGTATTTT.

This clonotype was seen more than once but under ten times. This chain links TRBV6-2 or TRBV6-3 with TRBJ1-4; no firm D call. The CDR3 totals 11 residues. The V end was cut by 8 bases, the J end by 5 bases, with 6 bases between. Germline V gene sequence: CDR1 MNHEY, CDR2 SVGEGT. For the CDR3, the DNA is TGTGCCAGCGGACGAAATGAAAAACTGTTTTTT. It is translated as CASGRNEKLFF.

This clonotype occurred a few times. The chain joins TRBV19 to TRBJ1-2, with 9 bases that match TRBD1. Germline trimming cut 2 bases from V and 4 bases from J; bases unmatched to any gene: 11. The CDR3 runs to 17 residues. The germline V gene has CDR1 LNHDA and CDR2 SQIVND (reference sequence). The CDR3 protein is CASSIFQSDRGFYGYTF. DNA of the CDR3: TGTGCCAGTAGTATATTTCAATCGGACAGGGGATTCTATGGCTACACCTTC.

This chain connects TRBV28 to TRBJ2-2; TRBD2 aligns across 11 bases. The CDR3 sequence is 17 residues long. V was clipped by 5 bases and J by 3 bases; unmatched bases: 8. The germline gives CDR1 MDHEN, CDR2 SYDVKM. This chain's CDR3 is CASSMGLAELYTGELFF. The CDR3, as DNA: TGTGCCAGCAGTATGGGACTAGCGGAACTCTACACCGGGGAGCTGTTTTTT. Full variable domain (rest looked up from reference TRBV28 and TRBJ2-2): DVKVTQSSRYLVKRTGEKVFLECVQDMDHENMFWYRQDPGLGLRLIYFSYDVKMKEKGDIPEGYSVSREKKERFSLILESASTNQTSMYLCASSMGLAELYTGELFFGEGSRLTVL.

This clonotype was recorded at least ten times. This sequence joins TRBV6-2 or TRBV6-3 and TRBJ2-3; 13 bases agree with TRBD2. V lost 6 bases to trimming and J lost 4 bases; unmatched junction nucleotides: 4. This CDR3 has 15 residues. In germline, CDR1 is MNHEY, CDR2 SVGEGT. The CDR3 nucleotides read TGTGCCAGCAGCCGACTAGCGGGAGGAGCAGATACGCAGTATTTT. Encoded protein: CASSRLAGGADTQYF.

This clonotype was seen more than once but under ten times. The gene calls are TRBV7-3 and TRBJ2-3, with 11 nucleotides matching TRBD2. V shed 0 bases and J 0 bases; nucleotides not matched to a gene: 5. The CDR3 runs 18 residues. Germline values: CDR1 SGHTA, CDR2 FQGTGA. The CDR3 DNA follows: TGTGCCAGCAGCTTAACGGTAGCGGGGGGGAGAAGCACAGATACGCAGTATTTT. Translating gives CASSLTVAGGRSTDTQYF.

The chain combines TRBV20-1 with TRBJ2-3, with D unclear. The CDR3 runs 12 residues. The germline CDR1 and CDR2 sequences are DFQATT and SNEGSKA (reference sequence). V was clipped by 5 bases and J by 2 bases, with 8 bases between them. The CDR3 DNA reads as TGCAGTGCTCCCGGCCACACAGATACGCAGTATTTT. It translates to CSAPGHTDTQYF.

Only a few counts were recorded for this clonotype. The chain combines TRBV20-1 with TRBJ2-1; no definite D call. The CDR3 is made up of 12 amino acids. Germline lookup yields CDR1 DFQATT and CDR2 SNEGSKA (reference sequence). The V end lost 0 bases, the J end lost 7 bases, and 7 bases lay between the germline ends. The DNA for the CDR3 is TGCAGTGCTAGAGAGATGGCGAATGAGCAGTTCTTC. Translation: CSAREMANEQFF.

This chain connects TRBV25-1 to TRBJ2-7; TRBD1 matches 9 bases. Germline loops: CDR1 MGHDK, CDR2 SYGVNS. There are 14 residues in the CDR3. Losses at the gene ends were 5 bases for V and 6 bases for J; bases not matched to a gene: 8. The CDR3 nucleotides read TGTGCCAGCAGTACCCCCGGGACAGGGCCCGAGCAGTACTTC. Residues: CASSTPGTGPEQYF.

This clonotype was seen more than once but under ten times. This rearrangement joins TRBV11-2 to TRBJ2-1, with TRBD2 matching 13 bases. Losses at the gene ends were 0 bases for V and 4 bases for J; bases not matched to a gene: 9. CDR1 is SGHAT, CDR2 FQNNGV, per germline. The CDR3 is made up of 19 amino acids. In DNA, the CDR3 is TGTGCCAGCAGCTTAGATCACACTAGCGGGAGGGCCGCTTACAATGAGCAGTTCTTC. This codes for CASSLDHTSGRAAYNEQFF. The full variable domain, in which reference TRBV11-2 and TRBJ2-1 provide the parts outside the CDR3, is EAGVAQSPRYKIIEKRQSVAFWCNPISGHATLYWYQQILGQGPKLLIQFQNNGVVDDSQLPKDRFSAERLKGVDSTLKIQPAKLEDSAVYLCASSLDHTSGRAAYNEQFFGPGTRLTVL.

This chain joins TRBV6-6 and TRBJ1-1; unclear D gene. Trimming left V 6 bases short and J 7 bases short, with 15 bases between. Germline CDR1 is MNHNY and CDR2 is SVGAGI (reference sequence). This CDR3 contains 13 residues. The CDR3 loop is CASSPHRDGEAFF. CDR3 DNA sequence: TGTGCCAGCAGCCCACATCGGGATGGTGAAGCTTTCTTT.

This rearrangement joins TRBV25-1 to TRBJ2-1, with TRBD2 identical over 7 bases. Trimming at V came to 4 bases and at J to 4 bases, leaving 4 bases not matched to a gene. CDR1 is MGHDK and CDR2 is SYGVNS in the germline V gene. The CDR3 extends over 14 amino acids. The CDR3 protein is CASSASGEYNEQFF. The CDR3 nucleotides read TGTGCCAGCAGTGCTAGCGGAGAATACAATGAGCAGTTCTTC.

This clonotype appeared a few times. This chain connects TRBV15 to TRBJ2-3; TRBD2 matches 7 bases. V was clipped by 4 bases and J by 3 bases; unmatched bases: 7. Per germline, CDR1 LNHNV and CDR2 YYDKDF (reference sequence). CDR3 length: 15 residues. The CDR3 loop reads CATSIYGEGTDTQYF. Here the CDR3 DNA reads TGTGCCACCAGCATTTACGGGGAGGGAACAGATACGCAGTATTTT.